A selection of T cell receptor beta chains follows, all from one sample in a study of T cells in localized non-small cell lung cancer. The repertoire was sequenced with immunoSEQ multiplex PCR; TCRdb's copy has only in-frame clones and lacks some. The repertoire includes about 2,300 clones, about 40% of them detected once, and about 10% sits in the top ten. This sample comprised lung tumor tissue, obtained before any cancer treatment. These receptors were obtained from a male donor older than 55 with stage II squamous cell lung carcinoma. The CDR3 runs from the conserved cysteine through the conserved F or W. Each record gives: clone size, D gene, J gene, V gene, CDR3 DNA, CDR3 protein. The D gene is left open where the match is weak. The size of a clone is reported for some rows only, either as once, few or many, or as a class for expanded clones.

>-|TRBD1|TRBJ2-6|TRBV19
TGTGCCAGTAGCGAAAGGGGGCTCGGGGCCAACGTCCTGACTTTC
CASSERGLGANVLTF
>few|-|TRBJ1-2|TRBV6-8
TGTGCCATCAGCAGGGACCGCCAAGGCTACACCTTC
CAISRDRQGYTF
>-|-|TRBJ2-7|TRBV11-3
TGTGCCAGCAGCTTAGGACGAGTCCCCTACGAGCAGTACTTC
CASSLGRVPYEQYF
>-|-|TRBJ2-5|TRBV12-5
TGTGCTAGTGGTTTGGTAGGGGGTGGAGAGACCCAGTACTTC
CASGLVGGGETQYF
>-|TRBD1|TRBJ1-2|TRBV6-1
TGTGCCAGCAGTGAAGCGAGACAGGGCTATGGCTACACCTTC
CASSEARQGYGYTF
>-|-|TRBJ1-1|TRBV18
TGTGCCAGCTCAGGACAGAGGGGCCTGAACACTGAAGCTTTCTTT
CASSGQRGLNTEAFF
>-|-|TRBJ2-7|TRBV28
TGTGCCGCAAGGTCGAGCTCCTACGAGCAGTACTTC
CAARSSSYEQYF
>-|-|TRBJ2-1|TRBV18
TGTGCCAGCTCACCAAGTTACAATGAGCAGTTCTTC
CASSPSYNEQFF
>few|TRBD1|TRBJ2-2|TRBV11-3
TGTGCCAGCAGCTTACCAGGGGGCCCCAGCACCGGGGAGCTGTTTTTT
CASSLPGGPSTGELFF
>-|-|TRBJ1-5|TRBV19
TGTGCCAGTAGTATTTCTGGGGGGCTATATCAGCCCCAGCATTTT
CASSISGGLYQPQHF
>large|TRBD1|TRBJ1-4|TRBV11-3
TGTGCCAGCAGCTCGACAGGGTCTAATGAAAAACTGTTTTTT
CASSSTGSNEKLFF
>-|TRBD1|TRBJ1-2|TRBV19
TGTGCCAGTAGTATTTCCCGACAGGGGGCGAAAGGTGGCTACACCTTC
CASSISRQGAKGGYTF
>few|TRBD2|TRBJ2-1|TRBV6-8
TGTGCCAGCAGCGATAGCGGGGGGGCCGGTGGCAATGAGCAGTTCTTC
CASSDSGGAGGNEQFF
>-|TRBD1|TRBJ1-6|TRBV16
TGTGCCAGCAGGCCAACCGGGACAGAGCCTAATTCACCCCTCCACTTT
CASRPTGTEPNSPLHF
>-|-|TRBJ1-2|TRBV14
TGTGCCAGCAACGACGTGGAGAGGAATGGCTACACCTTC
CASNDVERNGYTF
>medium-sized|-|TRBJ2-2|TRBV9
TGTGCCAGCAGCGTTAAGTACGGCACCGGGGAGCTGTTTTTT
CASSVKYGTGELFF
>medium-sized|-|TRBJ1-1|TRBV6-8
TGTGCCAGCAGTTACTTCGGAATTAGGACAGATGAAGCTTTCTTT
CASSYFGIRTDEAFF
>-|-|TRBJ1-2|TRBV11-3
TGTGCCAGCAGCACTCCAGACAGACGATATGGCTACACCTTC
CASSTPDRRYGYTF
>-|TRBD1|TRBJ1-2|TRBV28
TGTGCCAGCAGGGGTACAGGGGGCAGCTATGGCTACACCTTC
CASRGTGGSYGYTF
>-|-|TRBJ1-1|TRBV29-1
TGCAGCGCTCCCGGTTCAGGCCCTGAAGCTTTCTTT
CSAPGSGPEAFF
>-|TRBD1|TRBJ1-1|TRBV15
TGTGCCACCAGCAGAGAAGGCAGGGGGACTGAAGCTTTCTTT
CATSREGRGTEAFF
>-|-|TRBJ1-3|TRBV30
TGTGCCTGGCGGACCGCGGGCTCTGGAAACACCATATATTTT
CAWRTAGSGNTIYF
>few|-|TRBJ2-2|TRBV9
TGTGCCAGCAGCCCTAGAAATGGGGCCGGGGAGCTGTTTTTT
CASSPRNGAGELFF
>-|-|TRBJ1-1|TRBV18
TGTGCCAGCTCACCGGGGCGTATAGGCACTGAAGCTTTCTTT
CASSPGRIGTEAFF